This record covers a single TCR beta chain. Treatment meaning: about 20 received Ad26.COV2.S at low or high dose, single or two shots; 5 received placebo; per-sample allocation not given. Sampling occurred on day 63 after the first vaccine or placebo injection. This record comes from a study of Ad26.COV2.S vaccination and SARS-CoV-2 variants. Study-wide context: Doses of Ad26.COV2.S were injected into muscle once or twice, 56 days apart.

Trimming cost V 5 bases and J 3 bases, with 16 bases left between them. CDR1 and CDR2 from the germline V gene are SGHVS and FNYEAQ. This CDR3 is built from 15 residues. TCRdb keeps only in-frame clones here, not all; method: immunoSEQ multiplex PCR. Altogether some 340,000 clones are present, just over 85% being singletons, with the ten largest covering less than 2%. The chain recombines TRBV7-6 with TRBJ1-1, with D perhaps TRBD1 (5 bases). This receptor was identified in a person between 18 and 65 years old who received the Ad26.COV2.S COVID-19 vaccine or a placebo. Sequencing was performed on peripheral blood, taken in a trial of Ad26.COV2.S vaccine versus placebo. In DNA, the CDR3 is TGTGCCAGCAGCACCTCGGGGGGAGGATACACTGAAGCTTTCTTT. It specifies CASSTSGGGYTEAFF.